Listed below are T cell receptor beta chains from one sample, sequenced in a study of blood T cell repertoires in COVID-19. Sequencing used immunoSEQ multiplex PCR; TCRdb keeps in-frame clones, though not all of them. The data hold a few hundred thousand clones, with roughly 85% observed a single time. Sequenced: PBMCs or T cells enriched from blood (not recorded which). The source is a woman aged 25 to 39 who had recovered from COVID-19. Each CDR3 is given with its conserved first and last residue.

V gene | CDR3 protein
TRBV19 | CASNQGEGENEKLFF
TRBV5-1 | CASSLDPGGTEAFF
TRBV28 | CASSLDSLNEQFF
TRBV28 | CASRPTGRDTIYF
TRBV27 | CASSLGPTGGYEQYF
TRBV25-1 | CASKAMAGTGTYEQYF
TRBV28 | CASRLLNYGYTF
TRBV11-2 | CASSPRASGGAYNEQFF
TRBV28 | CASSQRSQGARGNTIYF
TRBV11-2 | CASSLTRDLSSYEQYF
TRBV20-1 | CSASRGREAFF
TRBV6-2/TRBV6-3 | CASSNGGVAYEQYF
TRBV28 | CASSSGQGGNSPLHF
TRBV9 | CASSAESGGELFF
TRBV7-9 | CASRGGLAGYNEQFF
TRBV5-4 | CASSPATGQTYEQYF
TRBV29-1 | CSVSSGRASVNEQFF
TRBV30 | CAWRVFPHASGGDRNEQYF
TRBV5-1 | CASSLDGGQETQYF
TRBV30 | CAWMTVDLSGNTIYF
TRBV7-9 | CASSLGLAEETQYF
TRBV9 | CASSVDDRGENQPQHF
TRBV5-1 | CASSFISGLASSEQYF
TRBV9 | CASSVATSGRANTGELFF
TRBV5-1 | CASSLAVSGQSYGYTF
TRBV5-4 | CASRMRPSGKEHEQYF
TRBV6-2/TRBV6-3 | CASSYSIDRGYEQYF
TRBV4-2 | CASSQGSTGSIGYGYTF
TRBV28 | CASSLGTGTIYEQYF